This T cell receptor beta chain stems from a study of T cells after yellow fever vaccination. About this clonotype: Its antigen remains unknown.

Whole-study findings and limits: Relatively few clonotypes were ones that appeared in both CD4 and CD8 compartments.

TCRdb recomputed calls from the 5' RACE reads with MiXCR, one row per CDR3 protein. The sample contains a few hundred thousand distinct CDR3 sequences, about 6.9% of which appear only once. The V gene's germline CDR1 is SGHVS and CDR2 FQNEAQ. CDR3 length: 13 residues. The V gene lost 3 bases and the J gene lost 0 bases, with 5 bases spanning the gap. The sequence was collected from a young man who received the YFV17D yellow fever vaccine. The sample here was PBMCs, taken about 49 days after the first yellow fever vaccination. The J gene is TRBJ2-5, the V gene TRBV7-8; D is undetermined. The CDR3 DNA is TGTGCCAGCAGCTTTGTGGACCAAGAGACCCAGTACTTC. Translated, it gives CASSFVDQETQYF.